The clone carrying this TCR beta chain showed up just a few times. Its target is not known. The data are from a study of T cells in localized non-small cell lung cancer. Study-level findings and limits: Clonality of T cells reached its maximum in uninvolved adjacent lung, surpassing tumor. A single tumor region was sequenced, leaving heterogeneity possible. Turning up in adjacent lung were a median approximately 58 of the top 100 tumor clones.

V lost 6 bases to trimming and J lost 5 bases, with 10 bases between them. The CDR3 length is 12 residues. Per the germline V gene, CDR1 is SGHNT and CDR2 is YYREEE (reference sequence). Only in-frame clones appear in the TCRdb table, and some are missing; sequencing was by immunoSEQ multiplex PCR. The sample consists of fewer than 13,000 clones, around three quarters of them appearing once. This specimen consisted of peripheral blood, obtained before any cancer treatment. The receptor was isolated from a male donor aged 60 or older with stage I lung adenocarcinoma. V gene TRBV5-4 combines with J gene TRBJ2-3; D might be TRBD1 (6 bases). For the CDR3, the DNA is TGTGCCAGCACCCAGGGGATAGATACGCAGTATTTT. Translated, it gives CASTQGIDTQYF.